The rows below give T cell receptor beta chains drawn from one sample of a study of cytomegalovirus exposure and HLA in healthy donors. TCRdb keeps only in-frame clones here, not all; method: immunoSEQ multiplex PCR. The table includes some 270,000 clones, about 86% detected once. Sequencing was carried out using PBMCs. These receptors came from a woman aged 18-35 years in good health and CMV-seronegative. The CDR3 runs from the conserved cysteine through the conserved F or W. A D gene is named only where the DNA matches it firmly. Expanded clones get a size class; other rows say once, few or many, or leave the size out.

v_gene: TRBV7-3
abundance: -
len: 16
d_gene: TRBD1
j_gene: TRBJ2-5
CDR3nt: TGTGCCAGCAGCTCCCGGGACAGGGGGCGAGGAGAGACCCAGTACTTC
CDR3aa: CASSSRDRGRGETQYF

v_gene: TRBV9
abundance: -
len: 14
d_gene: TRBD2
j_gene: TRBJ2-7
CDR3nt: TGTGCCAGCAGCCCGTATAGCGGGCCCTACGAGCAGTACTTC
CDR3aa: CASSPYSGPYEQYF

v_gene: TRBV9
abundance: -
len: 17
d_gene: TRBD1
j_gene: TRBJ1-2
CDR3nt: TGTGCCAGCAGCGTTTCCGGACAGGGGTTCTCAGGCTATGGCTACACCTTC
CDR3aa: CASSVSGQGFSGYGYTF

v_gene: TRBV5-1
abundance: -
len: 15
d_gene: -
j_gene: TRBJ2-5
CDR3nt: TGCGCCAGCAGCCCCGTAGGAAGGAGGCAAGAGACCCAGTACTTC
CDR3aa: CASSPVGRRQETQYF

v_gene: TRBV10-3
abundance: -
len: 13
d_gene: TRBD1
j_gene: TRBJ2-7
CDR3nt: TGTGCCATCACCAAGGACAGGGGGCGCGAGCAGTACTTC
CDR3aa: CAITKDRGREQYF

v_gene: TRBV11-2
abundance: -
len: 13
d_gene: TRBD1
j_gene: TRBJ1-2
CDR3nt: TGTGCCAGCAGCGACACAGGGGGTAGGGGCTACACCTTC
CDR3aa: CASSDTGGRGYTF

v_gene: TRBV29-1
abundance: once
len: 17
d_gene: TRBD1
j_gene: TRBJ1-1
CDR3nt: TGCAGCGTTGAAGGGTCCGGACAGGGGGGCGGTGGGACTGAAGCTTTCTTT
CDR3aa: CSVEGSGQGGGGTEAFF

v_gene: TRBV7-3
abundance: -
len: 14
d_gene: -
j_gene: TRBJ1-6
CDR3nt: TGTGCCAGCAGCTTACAGGGGACGAGTTCACCCCTCCACTTT
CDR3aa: CASSLQGTSSPLHF

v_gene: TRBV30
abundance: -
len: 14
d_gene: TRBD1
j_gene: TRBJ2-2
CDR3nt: TGTGCCTGGGACCGGGACAGGGGGGCCGGGGAGCTGTTTTTT
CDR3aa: CAWDRDRGAGELFF

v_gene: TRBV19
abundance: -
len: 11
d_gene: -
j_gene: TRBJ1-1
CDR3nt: TGTGCCAGTAGTCGGAACACTGAAGCTTTCTTT
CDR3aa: CASSRNTEAFF

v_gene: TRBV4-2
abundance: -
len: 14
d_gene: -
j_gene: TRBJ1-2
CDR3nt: TGTGCCAGCAGCCAAGCGGTTTCTAACTATGGCTACACCTTC
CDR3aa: CASSQAVSNYGYTF

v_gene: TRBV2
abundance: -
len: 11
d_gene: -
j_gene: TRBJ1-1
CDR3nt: TGTGCCATCCGGAGAGGGGGTGAAGCTTTCTTT
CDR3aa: CAIRRGGEAFF

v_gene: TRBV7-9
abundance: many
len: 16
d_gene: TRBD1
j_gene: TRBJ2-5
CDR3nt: TGTGCCAGCAGCCCATGGGGTGGGACAGGGGAAGAGACCCAGTACTTC
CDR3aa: CASSPWGGTGEETQYF

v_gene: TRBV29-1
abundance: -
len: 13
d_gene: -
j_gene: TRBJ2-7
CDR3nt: TGCAGCGTTGATTTGGGTCCATCGGGCGAGCAGTACTTC
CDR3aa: CSVDLGPSGEQYF

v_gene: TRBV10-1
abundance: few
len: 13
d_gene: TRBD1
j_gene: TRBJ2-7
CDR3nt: TGCGCCAGCAGTTCGACAGGGACCTACGAGCAGTACTTC
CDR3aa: CASSSTGTYEQYF

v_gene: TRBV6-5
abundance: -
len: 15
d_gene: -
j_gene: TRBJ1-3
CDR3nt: TGTGCCAGCAGTCGCGCGGTGGACTCTGGAAACACCATATATTTT
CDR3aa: CASSRAVDSGNTIYF

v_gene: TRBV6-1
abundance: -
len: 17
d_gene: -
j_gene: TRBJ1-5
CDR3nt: TGTGCCAGCAGTGATATCGGGTGGAGGGGGGGGTATCAGCCCCAGCATTTT
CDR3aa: CASSDIGWRGGYQPQHF

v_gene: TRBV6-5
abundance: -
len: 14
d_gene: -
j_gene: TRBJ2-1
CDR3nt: TGTGCCAGCAGTTACTCCTCTGTTTTCCGTGAGCAGTTCTTC
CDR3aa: CASSYSSVFREQFF

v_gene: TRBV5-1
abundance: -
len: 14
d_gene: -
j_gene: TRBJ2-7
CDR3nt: TGCGCCAGCAGCTTGGGGAGCGGTATTTACGAGCAGTACTTC
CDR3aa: CASSLGSGIYEQYF

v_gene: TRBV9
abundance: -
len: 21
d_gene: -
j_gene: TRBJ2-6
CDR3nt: TGTGCCAGCAGCGTAGCAGGAGAGGGGACATTTCCGAGCTCTGGGGCCAACGTCCTGACTTTC
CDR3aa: CASSVAGEGTFPSSGANVLTF

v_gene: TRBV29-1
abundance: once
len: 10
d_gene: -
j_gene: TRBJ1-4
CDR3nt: TGCAGCGTAACAGCTGAAAAACTGTTTTTT
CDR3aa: CSVTAEKLFF

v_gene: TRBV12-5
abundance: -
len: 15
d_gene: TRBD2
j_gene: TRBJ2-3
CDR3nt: TGTGCTAGTGGCTTACTAGCGGGGAGCACAGATACGCAGTATTTT
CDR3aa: CASGLLAGSTDTQYF

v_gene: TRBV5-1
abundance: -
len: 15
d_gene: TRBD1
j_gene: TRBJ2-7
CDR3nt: TGCGCCAGCAGCCTCGGTTGGGACAGATCCTACGAGCAGTACTTC
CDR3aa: CASSLGWDRSYEQYF

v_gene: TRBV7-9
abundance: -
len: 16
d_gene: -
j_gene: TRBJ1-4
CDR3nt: TGTGCCAGCAGCTTAGCCCTAGCCTCAACTAATGAAAAACTGTTTTTT
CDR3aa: CASSLALASTNEKLFF

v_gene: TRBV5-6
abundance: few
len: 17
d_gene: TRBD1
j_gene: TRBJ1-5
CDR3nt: TGTGCCAGCAGCTTGTTAAACGGAGGGGGCAGCAATCAGCCCCAGCATTTT
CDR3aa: CASSLLNGGGSNQPQHF

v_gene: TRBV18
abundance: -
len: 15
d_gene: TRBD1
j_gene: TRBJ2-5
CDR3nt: TGTGCCAGCTCACCCTATGGGACAGCTCAAGAGACCCAGTACTTC
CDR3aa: CASSPYGTAQETQYF

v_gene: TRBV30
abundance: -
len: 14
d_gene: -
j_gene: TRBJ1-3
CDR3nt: TGTGCCTACAGGGAATTACACTCTGGAAACACCATATATTTT
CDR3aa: CAYRELHSGNTIYF

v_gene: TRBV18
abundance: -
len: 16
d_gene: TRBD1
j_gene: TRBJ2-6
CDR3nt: TGTGCCAGCTCCTATGACAGGGGCGCTGGGGCCAACGTCCTGACTTTC
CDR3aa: CASSYDRGAGANVLTF

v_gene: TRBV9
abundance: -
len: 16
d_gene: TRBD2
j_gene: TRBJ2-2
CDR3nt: TGTGCCAGCAGCGCCACTAGCGGGGGGGCCTACGGGGAGCTGTTTTTT
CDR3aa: CASSATSGGAYGELFF

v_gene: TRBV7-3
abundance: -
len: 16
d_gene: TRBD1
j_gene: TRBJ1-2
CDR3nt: TGTGCCAGCAGCGCACAATTACAGGGGACTAACTATGGCTACACCTTC
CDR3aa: CASSAQLQGTNYGYTF

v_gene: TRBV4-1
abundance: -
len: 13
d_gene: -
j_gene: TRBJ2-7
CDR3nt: TGCGCCAGCAGCCAAGATCAGGGCCTCGAGCAGTACTTC
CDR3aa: CASSQDQGLEQYF

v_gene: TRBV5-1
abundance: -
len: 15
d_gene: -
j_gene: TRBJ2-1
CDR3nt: TGCGCCAGCAGCTTGGCCCTAGGTGAAATCAATGAGCAGTTCTTC
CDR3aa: CASSLALGEINEQFF

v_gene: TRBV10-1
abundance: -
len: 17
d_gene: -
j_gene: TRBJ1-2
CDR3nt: TGCGCCAGCAGTGAGTCGGGGGCCTATCCATCGAGCTATGGCTACACCTTC
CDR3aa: CASSESGAYPSSYGYTF

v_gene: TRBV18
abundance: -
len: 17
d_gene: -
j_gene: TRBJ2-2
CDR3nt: TGTGCCAGCTCACCCGGTCCGACGGACAGCAACACCGGGGAGCTGTTTTTT
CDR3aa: CASSPGPTDSNTGELFF

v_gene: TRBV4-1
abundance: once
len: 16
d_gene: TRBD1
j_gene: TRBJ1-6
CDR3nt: TGCGCCAGCAGCCAAGGTGCAGGGGGCATCGATTCACCCCTCCACTTT
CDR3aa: CASSQGAGGIDSPLHF

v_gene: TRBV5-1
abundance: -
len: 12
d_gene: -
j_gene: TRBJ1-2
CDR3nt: TGCGCCAGCAGCTTTACAGGGCATGGCTACACCTTC
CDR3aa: CASSFTGHGYTF

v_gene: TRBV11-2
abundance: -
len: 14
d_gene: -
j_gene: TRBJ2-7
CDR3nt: TGTGCCAGCAGCTTAGGTTATAATTCCTACGAGCAGTACTTC
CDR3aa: CASSLGYNSYEQYF

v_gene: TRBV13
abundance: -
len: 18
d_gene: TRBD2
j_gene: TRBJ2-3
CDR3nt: TGTGCCAGCAGCTCCACCACAAATAGCGGGGGGGCCACAGATACGCAGTATTTT
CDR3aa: CASSSTTNSGGATDTQYF

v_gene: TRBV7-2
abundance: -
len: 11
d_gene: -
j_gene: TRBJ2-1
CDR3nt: TGTGCCAGCACCAACTACAATGAGCAGTTCTTC
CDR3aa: CASTNYNEQFF

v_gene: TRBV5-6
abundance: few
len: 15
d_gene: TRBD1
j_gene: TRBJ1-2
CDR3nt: TGTGCCAGCAGCTTGGAGGGACAGGCTAACTATGGCTACACCTTC
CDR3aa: CASSLEGQANYGYTF

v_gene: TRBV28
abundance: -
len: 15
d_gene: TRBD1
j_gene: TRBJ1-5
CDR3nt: TGTGCCAGCAGTTTAGGGGACAGGTACAATCAGCCCCAGCATTTT
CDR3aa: CASSLGDRYNQPQHF

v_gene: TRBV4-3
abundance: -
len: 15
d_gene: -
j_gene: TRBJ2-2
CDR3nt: TGCGCCAGCAGCCCGGGACAAACGAACACCGGGGAGCTGTTTTTT
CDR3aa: CASSPGQTNTGELFF

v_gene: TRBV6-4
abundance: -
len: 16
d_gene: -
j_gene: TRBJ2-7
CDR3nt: TGTGCCAGCAGTGCGGCTTTAGGGGTAAGCTCCTACGAGCAGTACTTC
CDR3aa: CASSAALGVSSYEQYF